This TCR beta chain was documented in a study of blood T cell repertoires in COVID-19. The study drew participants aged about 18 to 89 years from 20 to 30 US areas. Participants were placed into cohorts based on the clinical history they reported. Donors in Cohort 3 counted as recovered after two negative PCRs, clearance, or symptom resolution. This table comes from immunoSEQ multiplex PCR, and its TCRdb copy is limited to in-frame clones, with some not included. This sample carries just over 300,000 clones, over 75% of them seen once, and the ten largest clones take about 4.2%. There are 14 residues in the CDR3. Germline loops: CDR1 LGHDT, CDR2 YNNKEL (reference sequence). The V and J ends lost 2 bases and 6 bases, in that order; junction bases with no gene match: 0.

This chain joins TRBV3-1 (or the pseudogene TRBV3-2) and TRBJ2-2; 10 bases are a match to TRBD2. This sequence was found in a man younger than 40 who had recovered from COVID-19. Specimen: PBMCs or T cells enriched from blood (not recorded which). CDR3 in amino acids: CASSQSGGAGELFF. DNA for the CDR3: TGTGCCAGCAGCCAAAGCGGGGGGGCCGGGGAGCTGTTTTTT.